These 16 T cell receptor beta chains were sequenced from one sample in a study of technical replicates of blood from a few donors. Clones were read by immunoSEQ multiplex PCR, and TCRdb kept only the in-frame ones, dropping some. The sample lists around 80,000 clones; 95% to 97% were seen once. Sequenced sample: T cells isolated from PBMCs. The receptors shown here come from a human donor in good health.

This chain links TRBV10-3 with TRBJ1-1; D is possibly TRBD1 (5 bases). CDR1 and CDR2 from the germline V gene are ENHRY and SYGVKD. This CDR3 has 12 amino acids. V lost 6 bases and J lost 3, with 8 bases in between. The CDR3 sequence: CAIRGEDTEAFF. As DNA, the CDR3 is TGTGCCATCAGGGGGGAGGACACTGAAGCTTTCTTT.

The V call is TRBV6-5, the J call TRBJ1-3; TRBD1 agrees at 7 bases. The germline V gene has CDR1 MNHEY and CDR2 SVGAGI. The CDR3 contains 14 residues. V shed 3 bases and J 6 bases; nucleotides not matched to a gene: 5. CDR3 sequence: CASSYDRDLNTIYF. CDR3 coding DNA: TGTGCCAGCAGTTATGACAGGGATTTAAACACCATATATTTT.

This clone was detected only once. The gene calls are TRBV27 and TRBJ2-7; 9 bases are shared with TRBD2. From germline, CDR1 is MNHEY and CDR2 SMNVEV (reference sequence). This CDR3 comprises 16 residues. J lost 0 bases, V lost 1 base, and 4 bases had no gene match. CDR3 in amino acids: CASSLYTSGHSYEQYF. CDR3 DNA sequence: TGTGCCAGCAGTTTATATACTAGCGGGCACTCCTACGAGCAGTACTTC.

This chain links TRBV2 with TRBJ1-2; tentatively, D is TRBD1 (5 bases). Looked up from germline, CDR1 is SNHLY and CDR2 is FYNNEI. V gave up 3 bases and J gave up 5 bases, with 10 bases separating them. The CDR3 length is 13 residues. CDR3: CASSDATEYGYTF. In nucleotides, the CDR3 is TGTGCCAGCAGTGACGCGACAGAGTATGGCTACACCTTC.

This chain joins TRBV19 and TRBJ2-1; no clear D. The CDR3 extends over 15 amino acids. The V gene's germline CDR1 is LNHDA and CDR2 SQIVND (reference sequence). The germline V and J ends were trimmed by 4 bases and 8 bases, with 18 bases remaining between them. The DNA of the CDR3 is TGTGCCAGTAGTACCGACATGGCTGTTTTCGATGAGCAGTTCTTC. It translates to CASSTDMAVFDEQFF. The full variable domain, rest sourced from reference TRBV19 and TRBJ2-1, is DGGITQSPKYLFRKEGQNVTLSCEQNLNHDAMYWYRQDPGQGLRLIYYSQIVNDFQKGDIAEGYSVSREKKESFPLTVTSAQKNPTAFYLCASSTDMAVFDEQFFGPGTRLTVL.

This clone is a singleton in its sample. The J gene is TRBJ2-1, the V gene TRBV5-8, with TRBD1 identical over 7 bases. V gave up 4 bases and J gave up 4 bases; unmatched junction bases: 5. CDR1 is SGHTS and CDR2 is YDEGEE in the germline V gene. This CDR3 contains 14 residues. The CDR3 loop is CASSVTGYYNEQFF. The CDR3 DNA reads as TGTGCCAGCAGCGTGACAGGGTATTACAATGAGCAGTTCTTC.

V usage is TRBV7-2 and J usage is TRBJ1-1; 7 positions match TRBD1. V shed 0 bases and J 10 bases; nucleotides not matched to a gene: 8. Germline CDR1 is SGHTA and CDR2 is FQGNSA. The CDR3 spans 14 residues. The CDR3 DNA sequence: TGTGCCAGCAGCTTAGCTTACAGGGGCTCGGGAGCTTTCTTT. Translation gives CASSLAYRGSGAFF. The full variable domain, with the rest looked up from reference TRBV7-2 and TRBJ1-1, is GAGVSQSPSNKVTEKGKDVELRCDPISGHTALYWYRQSLGQGLEFLIYFQGNSAPDKSGLPSDRFSAERTGGSVSTLTIQRTQQEDSAVYLCASSLAYRGSGAFFGQGTRLTVV.

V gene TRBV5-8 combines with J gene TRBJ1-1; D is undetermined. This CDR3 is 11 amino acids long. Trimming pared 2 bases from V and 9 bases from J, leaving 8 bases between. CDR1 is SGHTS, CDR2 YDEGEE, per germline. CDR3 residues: CASSLGGKAFF. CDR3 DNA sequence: TGTGCCAGCAGCTTAGGAGGAAAAGCTTTCTTT.

DNA for the CDR3: TGCGCCAGCAGCCCCGGGACAGGGGGGGATGAAGCTTTCTTT. Amino acid sequence: CASSPGTGGDEAFF. V gene TRBV5-1 combines with J gene TRBJ1-1; 11 bases map to TRBD1. There are 14 residues in the CDR3. V shed 4 bases, J shed 7 bases, and the junction held 6 bases outside the gene matches. Germline CDR1 SGHRS, CDR2 YFSETQ.

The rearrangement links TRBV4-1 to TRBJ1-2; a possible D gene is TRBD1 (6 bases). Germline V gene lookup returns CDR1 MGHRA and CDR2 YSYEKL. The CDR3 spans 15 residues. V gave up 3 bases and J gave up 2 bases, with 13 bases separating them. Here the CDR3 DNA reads TGCGCCAGCAGCCAGGCCGGGACAATAAACTATGGCTACACCTTC. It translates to CASSQAGTINYGYTF.

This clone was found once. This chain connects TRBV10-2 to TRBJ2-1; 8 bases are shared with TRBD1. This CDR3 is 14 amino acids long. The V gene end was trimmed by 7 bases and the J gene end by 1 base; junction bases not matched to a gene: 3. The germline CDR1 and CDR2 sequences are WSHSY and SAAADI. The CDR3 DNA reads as TGCGCCAGCATCCGGGACAGGTCCTACAATGAGCAGTTCTTC. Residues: CASIRDRSYNEQFF.

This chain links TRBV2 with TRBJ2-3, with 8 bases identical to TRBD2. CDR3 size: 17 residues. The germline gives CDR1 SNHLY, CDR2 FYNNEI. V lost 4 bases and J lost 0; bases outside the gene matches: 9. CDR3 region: CASSVELAGRSTDTQYF. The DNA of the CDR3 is TGTGCCAGCAGTGTCGAGCTAGCGGGTCGTAGCACAGATACGCAGTATTTT.

The CDR3 loop reads CASSLRSYRQGAFEWEKLFF. In nucleotides, the CDR3 is TGTGCCAGCAGCTTAAGAAGTTACAGACAGGGGGCTTTCGAGTGGGAAAAACTGTTTTTT. The chain couples TRBV7-6 to TRBJ1-4; 10 bases map to TRBD1. The CDR3 is 20 residues long. V lost 2 bases, J lost 8 bases, and 20 bases stayed unmatched. The germline V gene encodes CDR1 SGHVS and CDR2 FNYEAQ.

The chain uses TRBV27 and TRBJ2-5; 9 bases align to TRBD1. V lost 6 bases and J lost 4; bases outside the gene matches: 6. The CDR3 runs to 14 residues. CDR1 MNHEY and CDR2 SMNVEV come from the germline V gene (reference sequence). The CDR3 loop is CASSGDREIETQYF. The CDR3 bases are TGTGCCAGCAGCGGGGACAGGGAGATAGAGACCCAGTACTTC.

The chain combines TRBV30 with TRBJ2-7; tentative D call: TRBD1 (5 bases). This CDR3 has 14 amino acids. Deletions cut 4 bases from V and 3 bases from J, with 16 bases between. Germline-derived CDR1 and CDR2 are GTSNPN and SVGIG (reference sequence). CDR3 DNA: TGTGCCTGGAAGTCAGGGAATAAGGGCTACGAGCAGTACTTC. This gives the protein CAWKSGNKGYEQYF.

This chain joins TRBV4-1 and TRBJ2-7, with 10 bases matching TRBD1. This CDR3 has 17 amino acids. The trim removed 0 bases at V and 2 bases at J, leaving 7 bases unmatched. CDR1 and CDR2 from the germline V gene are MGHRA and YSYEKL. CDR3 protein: CASSQEFGQGVTYEQYF. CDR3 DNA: TGCGCCAGCAGCCAAGAGTTCGGACAGGGGGTTACCTACGAGCAGTACTTC.